The present T cell receptor (beta chain) was sequenced within a study of CD8 T cells in Susac syndrome. Study background: Clinical remission applied to under 10 sequenced Susac syndrome patients, and six had active disease.

Reverse transcription of 0.5 to 1 ug RNA was performed with random hexamers. TCR beta CDR3 was amplified by immunoSEQ covering 54 Vbeta and 13 Jbeta. Each CDR3 protein is one row after TCRdb ran MiXCR on the immunoSEQ multiplex PCR reads. The profile shows more than 95,000 distinct CDR3 sequences, about 95% of them singletons. Recently defined diagnostic criteria classed the Susac syndrome patients as definite or probable. Broader study findings: Clonal CD8+ expansion in Susac was highest in TEMRA cells and active patients.

The CDR3 covers 19 residues. Germline loops: CDR1 KGHDR, CDR2 SFDVKD. V lost 4 bases to trimming and J lost 0 bases, with 20 bases between them. As regards this clonotype: Its antigen is not known.

The sequence was collected from a human donor with Susac syndrome. The V and J genes are TRBV24-1 and TRBJ2-2; tentative D call: TRBD1 (6 bases). Material for sequencing was CD8+ T cells from PBMCs. The CDR3 coding sequence is TGTGCCACCAGTGAAGACCCGGCACAGGGAAGAACGAACACCGGGGAGCTGTTTTTT. Protein: CATSEDPAQGRTNTGELFF.